This T cell receptor beta chain was documented in a study of blood T cell repertoires in COVID-19. This clone has a handful of counts. Sequencing used immunoSEQ multiplex PCR; TCRdb keeps in-frame clones, though not all of them. The repertoire consists of approximately 100,000 clones, with 69% occurring once and the leading ten covering about 6.5%. This TCR was recovered from a man at least 80 years old with acute or convalescent COVID-19. The sequencing input was peripheral blood.

CDR3: CASIGGIRANTEAFF. CDR3 sequence (DNA): TGTGCCAGCATAGGCGGGATACGGGCGAACACTGAAGCTTTCTTT. This chain uses TRBV28 with TRBJ1-1; D unclear. Germline lookup yields CDR1 MDHEN and CDR2 SYDVKM. The CDR3 runs 15 residues. Deletions cut 7 bases from V and 1 base from J, with 16 bases between.